Listed below are T cell receptor beta chains from one sample, sequenced in a study of spatial heterogeneity in lung cancer. Via MiXCR, TCRdb re-called the 5' RACE reads, giving one row per CDR3 protein. The profile covers 95,000 or so distinct CDR3 sequences, with under 9% appearing a single time and about 7% taken by the ten largest. The sample consisted of PBMCs, taken at surgery. Receptors originate from a male donor with early-stage non-small cell lung cancer. CDR3s include the opening cysteine and the closing phenylalanine or tryptophan. D genes are given only for firm matches. For some rows the clone size is stated as once, few or many, or as a class when expanded; others skip it.

DNA: TGTGCCAGCAGTACGAAACAGGGTTTGGACTACAATGAGCAGTTCTTC
CDR3: CASSTKQGLDYNEQFF
size: .
D: .
J: TRBJ2-1
V: TRBV28

DNA: TGTGCCAGCAGCCAAGATGGCGCCGGCTACAATGAGCAGTTCTTC
CDR3: CASSQDGAGYNEQFF
size: many
D: .
J: TRBJ2-1
V: TRBV3-1

DNA: TGCGCCAGCAGCTGGGGGACACCCAATAATTCACCCCTCCACTTT
CDR3: CASSWGTPNNSPLHF
size: few
D: .
J: TRBJ1-6
V: TRBV5-1

DNA: TGTGCCAGCAGTTACTCGAGGACAGCCTACGAGCAGTACTTC
CDR3: CASSYSRTAYEQYF
size: many
D: .
J: TRBJ2-7
V: TRBV6-2/TRBV6-3

DNA: TGTGCCAGCACTCCCCTCAGCGTAAGAGATACGCAGTATTTT
CDR3: CASTPLSVRDTQYF
size: many
D: .
J: TRBJ2-3
V: TRBV2

DNA: TGCAGTGCTAGTCCCCTAGGACAGGCGGGTTTGGGCTACACCTTC
CDR3: CSASPLGQAGLGYTF
size: many
D: TRBD1
J: TRBJ1-2
V: TRBV20-1

DNA: TGTGCCAGCAGTTTCCCCGGGGCCGGGGATGAGCAGTTCTTC
CDR3: CASSFPGAGDEQFF
size: .
D: .
J: TRBJ2-1
V: TRBV12-3/TRBV12-4

DNA: TGCAGTGCTAACGGACTAGCGGGGGACACAGATACGCAGTATTTT
CDR3: CSANGLAGDTDTQYF
size: .
D: TRBD2
J: TRBJ2-3
V: TRBV20-1

DNA: TGCGCCAGCAGCTTGGGACCCATCGGGACCCAGTACTTC
CDR3: CASSLGPIGTQYF
size: few
D: .
J: TRBJ2-5
V: TRBV5-1

DNA: TGCAGCGTTGGTCCTCAGGCAGGGCCGACTAACTATGGCTACACCTTC
CDR3: CSVGPQAGPTNYGYTF
size: few
D: .
J: TRBJ1-2
V: TRBV29-1

DNA: TGCAGTGCTAGGGGGGGCGTTCTGGCCAACGTCCTGACTTTC
CDR3: CSARGGVLANVLTF
size: few
D: .
J: TRBJ2-6
V: TRBV20-1

DNA: TGTGCCAGCAGTTGGGACAGGGGAACCTACGAGCAGTACTTC
CDR3: CASSWDRGTYEQYF
size: many
D: TRBD1
J: TRBJ2-7
V: TRBV11-2

DNA: TGCAGTGCTAAGCAGGGCGGGGAGCCCCAGCATTTT
CDR3: CSAKQGGEPQHF
size: .
D: .
J: TRBJ1-5
V: TRBV20-1

DNA: TGTGCCAGCAGTTTTTCGTCCCAGGGCACCGGGGAGCTGTTTTTT
CDR3: CASSFSSQGTGELFF
size: few
D: .
J: TRBJ2-2
V: TRBV12-3/TRBV12-4

DNA: TGTGCCAGCAGTCCGAGCCAGGGGAAGGCGGCCAACGTCCTGACTTTC
CDR3: CASSPSQGKAANVLTF
size: many
D: .
J: TRBJ2-6
V: TRBV6-5

DNA: TGCGCCAGCAGTAGGACAGGGGAAGCCTACGAGCAGTACTTC
CDR3: CASSRTGEAYEQYF
size: .
D: TRBD1
J: TRBJ2-7
V: TRBV5-1

DNA: TGCAGTGTTAACATAGGGGCAGGGACAGATACGCAGTATTTT
CDR3: CSVNIGAGTDTQYF
size: many
D: .
J: TRBJ2-3
V: TRBV20-1

DNA: TGCAGTGCCAAAACGACAGGCAACTATGGCTACACCTTC
CDR3: CSAKTTGNYGYTF
size: few
D: .
J: TRBJ1-2
V: TRBV20-1

DNA: TGTGCCAGCAGTTTGTACTCCTCCCTTGGGAATGAGCAGTTCTTC
CDR3: CASSLYSSLGNEQFF
size: .
D: .
J: TRBJ2-1
V: TRBV28

DNA: TGTGCCAGCAGCCCCCAAGTAGGGGAGCTGTTTTTT
CDR3: CASSPQVGELFF
size: few
D: .
J: TRBJ2-2
V: TRBV11-2

DNA: TGTGCCACTCGTGGGACAGTAAATTCACCCCTCCACTTT
CDR3: CATRGTVNSPLHF
size: .
D: TRBD1
J: TRBJ1-6
V: TRBV12-3/TRBV12-4

DNA: TGCAGCGTTGGGGACCGGGGAGGCAATCAGCCCCAGCATTTT
CDR3: CSVGDRGGNQPQHF
size: .
D: .
J: TRBJ1-5
V: TRBV29-1

DNA: TGTGCCAGCAGCTTATTCTCGGGTCAAGAGACCCAGTACTTC
CDR3: CASSLFSGQETQYF
size: many
D: .
J: TRBJ2-5
V: TRBV7-9

DNA: TGCAGTGCGGGGGTCCAGGCAGATACGCAGTATTTT
CDR3: CSAGVQADTQYF
size: .
D: .
J: TRBJ2-3
V: TRBV20-1

DNA: TGTGCCACCGGTAGGGTGGGCCAAGAGACCCAGTACTTC
CDR3: CATGRVGQETQYF
size: few
D: .
J: TRBJ2-5
V: TRBV25-1

DNA: TGTGCCAGCAGCCGTTCCGGGTCCGAAGCTTTCTTT
CDR3: CASSRSGSEAFF
size: many
D: .
J: TRBJ1-1
V: TRBV6-6

DNA: TGTGCCATCAGGACAGGGGGCGCTTCAGATACGCAGTATTTT
CDR3: CAIRTGGASDTQYF
size: few
D: TRBD1
J: TRBJ2-3
V: TRBV10-3

DNA: TGCGCCAGCAGCTTGGAATCGGGAACAGATACGCAGTATTTT
CDR3: CASSLESGTDTQYF
size: many
D: .
J: TRBJ2-3
V: TRBV5-1

DNA: TGTGCCAGCAGCTCCAGGGGGGCGGTCACAGATACGCAGTATTTT
CDR3: CASSSRGAVTDTQYF
size: .
D: .
J: TRBJ2-3
V: TRBV7-8

DNA: TGTGCCAGCAGTTTAGGACCCCTAAGCAAGGCCAATGAGCAGTTCTTC
CDR3: CASSLGPLSKANEQFF
size: few
D: .
J: TRBJ2-1
V: TRBV12-3/TRBV12-4

DNA: TGTGCCAGCAGGTTACAGGGAGGGTATGGCTACACCTTC
CDR3: CASRLQGGYGYTF
size: .
D: .
J: TRBJ1-2
V: TRBV27

DNA: TGTGCCAGCAGCCCGTACGGGACGGCTAACTATGGCTACACCTTC
CDR3: CASSPYGTANYGYTF
size: few
D: .
J: TRBJ1-2
V: TRBV7-9

DNA: TGTGCCAGCAGTTTACGGACCGGGGAGCTGTTTTTT
CDR3: CASSLRTGELFF
size: many
D: .
J: TRBJ2-2
V: TRBV12-3/TRBV12-4

DNA: TGTGCCAGCAGTTACACGAGACACGACACCGGGGAGCTGTTTTTT
CDR3: CASSYTRHDTGELFF
size: .
D: .
J: TRBJ2-2
V: TRBV6-2/TRBV6-3

DNA: TGCGCCAGCAGCTTGGACAGGGGAAGCACCGGGGAGCTGTTTTTT
CDR3: CASSLDRGSTGELFF
size: few
D: TRBD1
J: TRBJ2-2
V: TRBV5-1

DNA: TGCGCCAGCAGCTTGGACAAAGTGACAGGATGGTACGAGCAGTACTTC
CDR3: CASSLDKVTGWYEQYF
size: few
D: .
J: TRBJ2-7
V: TRBV5-1

DNA: TGTGCCAGCAGCTTAAGGACGGACCAAGAGACCCAGTACTTC
CDR3: CASSLRTDQETQYF
size: .
D: .
J: TRBJ2-5
V: TRBV11-1